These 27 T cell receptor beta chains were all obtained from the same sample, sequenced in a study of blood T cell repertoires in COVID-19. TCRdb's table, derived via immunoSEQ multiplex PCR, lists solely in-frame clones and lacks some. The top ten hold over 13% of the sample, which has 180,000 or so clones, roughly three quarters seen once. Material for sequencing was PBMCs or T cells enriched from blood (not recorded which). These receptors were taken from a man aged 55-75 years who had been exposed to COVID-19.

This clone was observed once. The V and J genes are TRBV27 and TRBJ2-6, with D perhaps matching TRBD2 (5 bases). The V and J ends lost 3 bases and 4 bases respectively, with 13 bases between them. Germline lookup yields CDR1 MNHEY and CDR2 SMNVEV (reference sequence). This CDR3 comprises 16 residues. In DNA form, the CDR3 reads TGTGCCAGCAGTTTCTACGGGCGAGGGGGGGCCAACGTCCTGACTTTC. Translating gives CASSFYGRGGANVLTF.

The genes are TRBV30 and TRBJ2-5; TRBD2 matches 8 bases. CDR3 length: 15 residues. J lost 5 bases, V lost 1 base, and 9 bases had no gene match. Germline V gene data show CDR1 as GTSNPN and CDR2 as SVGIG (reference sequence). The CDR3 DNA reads TGTGCCTGGAGTGGGATAGCGGGACTTGGGGAGACCCAGTACTTC. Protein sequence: CAWSGIAGLGETQYF.

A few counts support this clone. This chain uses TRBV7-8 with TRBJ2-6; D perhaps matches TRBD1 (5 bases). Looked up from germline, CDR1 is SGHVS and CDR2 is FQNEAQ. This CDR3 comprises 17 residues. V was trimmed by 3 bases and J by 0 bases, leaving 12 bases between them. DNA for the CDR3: TGTGCCAGCAGCTTGTGGGGCCCTTACTCTGGGGCCAACGTCCTGACTTTC. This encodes CASSLWGPYSGANVLTF.

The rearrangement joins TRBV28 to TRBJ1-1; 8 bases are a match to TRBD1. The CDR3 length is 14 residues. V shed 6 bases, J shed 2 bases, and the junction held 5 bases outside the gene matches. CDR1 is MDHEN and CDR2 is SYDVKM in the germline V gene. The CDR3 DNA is TGTGCCAGCAGACCCGGACAGGGAAACACTGAAGCTTTCTTT. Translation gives CASRPGQGNTEAFF.

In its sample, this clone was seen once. This chain's CDR3 is CASSVVGEGTGELFF. The CDR3 region has the DNA TGTGCCAGCAGCGTAGTAGGGGAAGGCACCGGGGAGCTGTTTTTT. V and J are TRBV9 and TRBJ2-2; D may be TRBD1 (5 bases). Germline V gene sequence: CDR1 SGDLS, CDR2 YYNGEE. V was cut by 0 bases and J by 4 bases, with 10 bases left in between. The CDR3 length is 15 residues.

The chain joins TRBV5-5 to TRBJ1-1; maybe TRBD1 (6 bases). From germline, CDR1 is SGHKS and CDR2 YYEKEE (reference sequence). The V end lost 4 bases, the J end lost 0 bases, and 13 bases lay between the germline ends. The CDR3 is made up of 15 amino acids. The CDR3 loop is CASSGRTEMNTEAFF. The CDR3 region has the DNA TGTGCCAGCAGCGGCCGGACAGAAATGAACACTGAAGCTTTCTTT.

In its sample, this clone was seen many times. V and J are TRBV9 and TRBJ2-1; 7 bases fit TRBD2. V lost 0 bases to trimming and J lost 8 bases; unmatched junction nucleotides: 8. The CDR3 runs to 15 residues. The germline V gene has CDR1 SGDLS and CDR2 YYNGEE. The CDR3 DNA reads TGTGCCAGCAGCGTAGCAGCGGGGTATATGGATGAGCAGTTCTTC. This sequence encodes CASSVAAGYMDEQFF.

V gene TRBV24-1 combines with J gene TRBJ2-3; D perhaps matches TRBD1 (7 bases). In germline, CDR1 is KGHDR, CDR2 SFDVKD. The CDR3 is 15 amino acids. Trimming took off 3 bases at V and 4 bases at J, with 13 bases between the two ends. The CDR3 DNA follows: TGTGCCACCAGTGATGGGGGGACAGTATCAGATACGCAGTATTTT. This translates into CATSDGGTVSDTQYF.

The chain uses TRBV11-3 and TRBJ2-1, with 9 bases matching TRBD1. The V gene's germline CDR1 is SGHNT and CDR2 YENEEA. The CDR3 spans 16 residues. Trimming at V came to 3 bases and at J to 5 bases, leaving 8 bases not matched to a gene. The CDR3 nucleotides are TGTGCCAGCAGCTTCACTCTCAGGACAGGGGACAATGAGCAGTTCTTC. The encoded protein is CASSFTLRTGDNEQFF.

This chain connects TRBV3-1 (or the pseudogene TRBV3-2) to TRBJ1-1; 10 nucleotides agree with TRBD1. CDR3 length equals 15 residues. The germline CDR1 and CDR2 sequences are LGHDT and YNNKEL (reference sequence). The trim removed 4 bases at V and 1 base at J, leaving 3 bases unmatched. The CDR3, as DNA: TGTGCCAGCAGCCTTGGGACAGGGGCGAACACTGAAGCTTTCTTT. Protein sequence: CASSLGTGANTEAFF.

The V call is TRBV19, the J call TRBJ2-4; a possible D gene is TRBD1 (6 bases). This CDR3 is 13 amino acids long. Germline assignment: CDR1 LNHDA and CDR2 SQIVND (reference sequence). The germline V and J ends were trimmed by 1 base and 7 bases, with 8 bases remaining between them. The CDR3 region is CASSIARGNIQYF. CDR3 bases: TGTGCCAGTAGTATAGCGAGGGGGAACATTCAGTACTTC.

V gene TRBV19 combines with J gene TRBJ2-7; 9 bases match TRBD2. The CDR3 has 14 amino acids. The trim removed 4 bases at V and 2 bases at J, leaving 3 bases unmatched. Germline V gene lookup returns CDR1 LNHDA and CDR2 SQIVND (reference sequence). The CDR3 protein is CASSSGRGAYEQYF. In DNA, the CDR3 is TGTGCCAGTAGTAGCGGGAGGGGGGCCTACGAGCAGTACTTC.

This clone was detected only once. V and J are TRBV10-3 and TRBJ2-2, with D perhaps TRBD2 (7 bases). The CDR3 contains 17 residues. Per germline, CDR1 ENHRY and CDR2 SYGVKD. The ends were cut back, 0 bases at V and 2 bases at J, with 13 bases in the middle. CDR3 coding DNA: TGTGCCATCAGTGAGTCTGGGGGCGGGAGTAACACCGGGGAGCTGTTTTTT. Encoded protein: CAISESGGGSNTGELFF.

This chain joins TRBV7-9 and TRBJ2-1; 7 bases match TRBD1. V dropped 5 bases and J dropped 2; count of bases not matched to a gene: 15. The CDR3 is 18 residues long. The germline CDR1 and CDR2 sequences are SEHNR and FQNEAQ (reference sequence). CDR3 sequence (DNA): TGTGCCAGCAGCGACCCGCCCCCTACAGGGGCCCCCTACAATGAGCAGTTCTTC. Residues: CASSDPPPTGAPYNEQFF.

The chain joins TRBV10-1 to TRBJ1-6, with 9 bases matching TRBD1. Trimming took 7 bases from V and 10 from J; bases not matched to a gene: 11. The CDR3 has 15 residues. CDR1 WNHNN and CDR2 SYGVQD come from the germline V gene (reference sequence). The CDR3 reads CASTPPGTGKSPLHF. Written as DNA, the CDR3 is TGCGCCAGCACACCCCCCGGGACAGGGAAATCACCCCTCCACTTT.

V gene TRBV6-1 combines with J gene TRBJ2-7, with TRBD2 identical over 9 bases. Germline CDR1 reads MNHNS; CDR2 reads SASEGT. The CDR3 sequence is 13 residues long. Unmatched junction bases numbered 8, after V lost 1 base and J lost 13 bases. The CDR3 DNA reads TGTGCCAGCAGTGAAGTTGCGGGAGGGCGCGGTTACTTC. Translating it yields CASSEVAGGRGYF.

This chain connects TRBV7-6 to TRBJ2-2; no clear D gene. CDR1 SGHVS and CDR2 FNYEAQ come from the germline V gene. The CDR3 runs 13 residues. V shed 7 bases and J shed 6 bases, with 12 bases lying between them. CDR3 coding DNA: TGTGCCAGCACCTGGGCTCAACCCGGGGAGCTGTTTTTT. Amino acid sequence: CASTWAQPGELFF.

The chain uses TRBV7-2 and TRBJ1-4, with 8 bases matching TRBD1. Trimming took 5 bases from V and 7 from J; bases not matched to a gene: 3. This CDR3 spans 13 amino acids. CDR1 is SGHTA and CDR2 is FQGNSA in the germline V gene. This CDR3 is CASSIDRGEKLFF. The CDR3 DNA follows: TGTGCCAGCAGCATCGACAGGGGTGAAAAACTGTTTTTT.

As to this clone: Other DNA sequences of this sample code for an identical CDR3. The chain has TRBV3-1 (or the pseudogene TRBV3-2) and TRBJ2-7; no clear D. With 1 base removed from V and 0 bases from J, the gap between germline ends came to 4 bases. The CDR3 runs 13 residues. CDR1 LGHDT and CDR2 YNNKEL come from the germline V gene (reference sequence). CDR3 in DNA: TGTGCCAGCAGCCAAGGGAGCTCCTACGAGCAGTACTTC. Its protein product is CASSQGSSYEQYF.

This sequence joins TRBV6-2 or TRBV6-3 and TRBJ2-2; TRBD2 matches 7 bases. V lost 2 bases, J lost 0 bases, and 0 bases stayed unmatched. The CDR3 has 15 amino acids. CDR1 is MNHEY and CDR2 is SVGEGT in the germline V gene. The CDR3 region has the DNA TGTGCCAGCAGTTACGGGACTACGAACACCGGGGAGCTGTTTTTT. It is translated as CASSYGTTNTGELFF.

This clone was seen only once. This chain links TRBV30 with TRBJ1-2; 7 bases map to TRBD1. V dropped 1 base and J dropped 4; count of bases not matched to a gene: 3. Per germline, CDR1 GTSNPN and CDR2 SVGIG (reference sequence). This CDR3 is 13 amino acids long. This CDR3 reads CAWSAGTAYGYTF. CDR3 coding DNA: TGTGCCTGGAGTGCAGGGACAGCCTATGGCTACACCTTC.

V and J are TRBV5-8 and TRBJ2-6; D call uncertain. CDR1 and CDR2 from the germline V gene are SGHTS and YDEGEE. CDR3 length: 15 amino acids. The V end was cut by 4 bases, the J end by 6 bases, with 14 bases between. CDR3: CASSDWPQAANVLTF. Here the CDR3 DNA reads TGTGCCAGCAGCGATTGGCCGCAGGCGGCCAACGTCCTGACTTTC.

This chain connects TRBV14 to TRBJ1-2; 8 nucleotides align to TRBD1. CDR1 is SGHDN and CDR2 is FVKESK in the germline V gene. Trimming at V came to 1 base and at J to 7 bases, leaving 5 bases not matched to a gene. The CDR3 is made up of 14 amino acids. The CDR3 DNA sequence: TGTGCCAGCAGCCAAGCCCAGGGGGCAGTTGGCTACACCTTC. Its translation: CASSQAQGAVGYTF.

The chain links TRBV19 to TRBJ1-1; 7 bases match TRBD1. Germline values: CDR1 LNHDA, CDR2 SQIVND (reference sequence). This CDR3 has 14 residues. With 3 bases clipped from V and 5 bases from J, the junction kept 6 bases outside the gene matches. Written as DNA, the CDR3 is TGTGCCAGTAGTATGGGCGTACAGGGGACTGAAGCTTTCTTT. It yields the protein CASSMGVQGTEAFF. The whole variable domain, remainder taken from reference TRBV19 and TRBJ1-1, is DGGITQSPKYLFRKEGQNVTLSCEQNLNHDAMYWYRQDPGQGLRLIYYSQIVNDFQKGDIAEGYSVSREKKESFPLTVTSAQKNPTAFYLCASSMGVQGTEAFFGQGTRLTVV.

Here the CDR3 DNA reads TGTGCCAGCAGTGTACAGATTCAGCCCCAGCATTTT. As protein: CASSVQIQPQHF. The chain joins TRBV2 to TRBJ1-5; D not resolved. Trimming took off 4 bases at V and 6 bases at J, with 7 bases between the two ends. In germline, CDR1 is SNHLY, CDR2 FYNNEI. CDR3 length: 12 amino acids.

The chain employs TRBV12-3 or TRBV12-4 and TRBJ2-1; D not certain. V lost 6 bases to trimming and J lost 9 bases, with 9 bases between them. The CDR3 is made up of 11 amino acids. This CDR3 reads CASSPRVEQFF. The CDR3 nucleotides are TGTGCCAGCAGCCCCCGGGTTGAGCAGTTCTTC.

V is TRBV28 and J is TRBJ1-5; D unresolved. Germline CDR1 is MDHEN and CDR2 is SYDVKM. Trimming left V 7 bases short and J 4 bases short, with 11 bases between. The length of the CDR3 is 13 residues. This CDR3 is CASNTRVNQPQHF. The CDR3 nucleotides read TGTGCCAGCAATACACGGGTAAATCAGCCCCAGCATTTT.